A selection of T cell receptor beta chains follows, all from one sample in a study of vaccination and CD4 T cells after COVID-19. These TCRs are of unknown antigen specificity. TCRdb itself ran the PCR reads through MiXCR, one entry per CDR3 protein. Of around 8,100 distinct CDR3 sequences listed, about 30% are singletons. The specimen was cultured CD4+ T cells from blood. The receptors derive from a human donor with COVID-19. CDR3s include the opening cysteine and the closing phenylalanine or tryptophan. The D gene is left open where the match is weak. Clone sizes are given selectively: once, few, many, or a class where the clone is expanded.

j_gene,abundance,d_gene,v_gene,CDR3aa,CDR3nt
TRBJ1-5,NA,NA,TRBV24-1,CATSGPTSNQPQHF,TGTGCCACCAGTGGTCCAACCAGCAATCAGCCCCAGCATTTT
TRBJ2-2,once,NA,TRBV29-1,CSVDEGNTGELFF,TGCAGCGTCGATGAAGGGAACACCGGGGAGCTGTTTTTT
TRBJ1-2,NA,TRBD1,TRBV7-6,CASSLTGAIDGYTF,TGTGCCAGCAGCCTGACAGGGGCCATCGATGGCTACACCTTC
TRBJ1-2,NA,NA,TRBV6-1,CASSEAPQGSYGYTF,TGTGCCAGCAGTGAAGCGCCACAGGGAAGTTATGGCTACACCTTC
TRBJ2-3,NA,TRBD2,TRBV12-3/TRBV12-4,CASSPSTSGATQYF,TGTGCCAGCAGTCCATCGACTAGCGGGGCGACGCAGTATTTT
TRBJ1-2,NA,NA,TRBV12-2,CASRLLSPGAGANYGYTF,TGTGCAAGTCGCTTACTGTCCCCGGGGGCAGGTGCCAACTATGGCTACACCTTC
TRBJ2-5,few,TRBD2,TRBV27,CASSSLAGGSQYF,TGTGCCAGCAGTTCTCTAGCGGGGGGCTCCCAGTACTTC
TRBJ1-4,few,TRBD1,TRBV7-9,CASSLAPTGVGEKLFF,TGTGCCAGCAGCTTAGCGCCGACAGGGGTAGGGGAAAAACTGTTTTTT
TRBJ2-3,once,TRBD2,TRBV11-2,CASSFDLAGTDTQYF,TGTGCCAGCAGCTTCGACCTAGCGGGCACAGATACGCAGTATTTT
TRBJ1-2,NA,TRBD1,TRBV7-9,CASSFGQGLYGYTF,TGTGCCAGCAGCTTTGGACAGGGGTTGTATGGCTACACCTTC
TRBJ1-2,few,NA,TRBV15,CATSRDPSGANYGYTF,TGTGCCACCAGCAGAGATCCTAGCGGAGCTAACTATGGCTACACCTTC
TRBJ2-3,few,TRBD2,TRBV7-2,CASSLDGGGADTQYF,TGTGCCAGCAGCTTAGACGGCGGGGGGGCAGATACGCAGTATTTT
TRBJ2-1,NA,TRBD1,TRBV5-1,CASSFRPGQRDSEQFF,TGCGCCAGCAGCTTCCGTCCGGGACAGAGGGATTCTGAGCAGTTCTTC
TRBJ1-2,NA,NA,TRBV7-2,CASSLGARNYGYTF,TGTGCCAGCAGCTTAGGGGCAAGGAACTATGGCTACACCTTC
TRBJ2-7,NA,TRBD2,TRBV4-1,CASSQGAGGTYEQYF,TGCGCCAGCAGCCAGGGAGCGGGGGGCACCTACGAGCAGTACTTC
TRBJ1-2,NA,TRBD1,TRBV5-6,CASSSIRGRGYTF,TGTGCCAGCAGTTCAATCAGGGGGCGAGGCTACACCTTC
TRBJ1-1,NA,NA,TRBV7-3,CASSLWMNTEAFF,TGTGCCAGCAGCTTATGGATGAACACTGAAGCTTTCTTT
TRBJ2-1,NA,NA,TRBV28,CASSPWGGGNEQFF,TGTGCCAGCAGCCCATGGGGGGGCGGCAATGAGCAGTTCTTC
TRBJ1-1,NA,NA,TRBV7-9,CASSFVMNTEAFF,TGTGCCAGCAGCTTCGTCATGAACACTGAAGCTTTCTTT
TRBJ2-4,few,TRBD2,TRBV29-1,CSVEGGSSGIQYF,TGCAGCGTTGAGGGGGGGTCTTCGGGCATTCAGTACTTC
TRBJ2-7,NA,TRBD2,TRBV20-1,CSGKRGAYEQYF,TGCAGTGGAAAGCGGGGGGCCTACGAGCAGTACTTC
TRBJ1-2,NA,TRBD1,TRBV29-1,CSVGLGQGLKKYGYTF,TGCAGCGTTGGACTTGGACAGGGTCTAAAGAAGTATGGCTACACCTTC
TRBJ2-3,NA,NA,TRBV7-2,CASSGWVAAQYF,TGTGCCAGCAGCGGCTGGGTGGCGGCGCAGTATTTT
TRBJ1-2,few,NA,TRBV7-9,CASSNKLDRPLRGYTF,TGTGCCAGCAGCAATAAATTAGACAGGCCCTTGAGGGGCTACACCTTC
TRBJ2-5,few,TRBD2,TRBV25-1,CASSEPGTRSGETQYF,TGTGCCAGCAGTGAACCGGGGACTAGATCCGGGGAGACCCAGTACTTC
TRBJ2-3,NA,NA,TRBV7-6,CASSFKDTQYF,TGTGCCAGCAGCTTTAAAGATACGCAGTATTTT
TRBJ1-5,NA,NA,TRBV6-2/TRBV6-3,CASNMGVTHQPQHF,TGTGCCAGCAACATGGGGGTTACGCATCAGCCCCAGCATTTT
TRBJ2-5,NA,NA,TRBV5-6,CASSLEVGGSETQYF,TGTGCCAGCAGCTTGGAGGTGGGAGGAAGCGAGACCCAGTACTTC
TRBJ2-2,few,NA,TRBV18,CASSPLDMYTGELFF,TGTGCCAGCTCACCACTGGACATGTACACCGGGGAGCTGTTTTTT
TRBJ2-2,few,NA,TRBV20-1,CSAIADTGELFF,TGCAGTGCTATAGCAGACACCGGGGAGCTGTTTTTT
TRBJ2-1,NA,TRBD2,TRBV20-1,CSGKRLAGNNEQFF,TGCAGTGGAAAACGACTAGCGGGGAACAATGAGCAGTTCTTC
TRBJ2-3,NA,TRBD1,TRBV7-2,CASSLGQGGTDTQYF,TGTGCCAGCAGCTTGGGACAGGGAGGGACAGATACGCAGTATTTT
TRBJ1-5,NA,NA,TRBV6-1,CASRASGTAKNQPQHF,TGTGCCAGCAGAGCCTCCGGGACTGCGAAAAATCAGCCCCAGCATTTT
TRBJ2-1,NA,TRBD1,TRBV7-9,CASIPATGQQHNEQFF,TGTGCCAGCATCCCTGCTACGGGACAGCAACACAATGAGCAGTTCTTC
TRBJ2-7,NA,NA,TRBV10-3,CAISAGGPGYEQYF,TGTGCCATCAGTGCTGGGGGGCCTGGGTACGAGCAGTACTTC
TRBJ2-3,NA,TRBD2,TRBV5-1,CASSQRGTSAAAGTQYF,TGCGCCAGCAGCCAAAGGGGGACTAGCGCCGCGGCTGGTACGCAGTATTTT
TRBJ2-7,medium-sized,TRBD1,TRBV29-1,CSVSPTGVDEQYF,TGCAGCGTCTCACCCACAGGGGTCGACGAGCAGTACTTC
TRBJ2-5,few,TRBD1,TRBV5-4,CASSSRQGGETQYF,TGTGCCAGCAGCTCGAGACAGGGGGGGGAGACCCAGTACTTC
TRBJ2-3,NA,NA,TRBV15,CATSSQGRGGDTQYF,TGTGCCACCAGCAGCCAGGGTAGGGGGGGGGATACGCAGTATTTT
TRBJ1-2,few,NA,TRBV15,CATSRGRDPVNYGYTF,TGTGCCACCAGCAGAGGACGGGATCCCGTAAACTATGGCTACACCTTC
TRBJ1-1,NA,NA,TRBV15,CASQRGRNTEAFF,TGTGCCTCACAGCGGGGAAGGAACACTGAAGCTTTCTTT
TRBJ1-5,few,NA,TRBV12-3/TRBV12-4,CASSLVRAQSAQHF,TGTGCCAGCAGCTTGGTGAGGGCACAATCAGCCCAGCATTTT
TRBJ1-2,hyperexpanded,NA,TRBV20-1,CSATRQKQNYGYTF,TGCAGTGCCACCCGACAGAAGCAAAACTATGGCTACACCTTC
TRBJ2-3,few,NA,TRBV15,CATSRDLQGRTDTQYF,TGTGCCACCAGCAGAGATTTACAGGGGAGGACAGATACGCAGTATTTT
TRBJ2-3,few,NA,TRBV20-1,CSARDGRGSTDTQYF,TGCAGTGCTAGAGATGGCAGGGGAAGCACAGATACGCAGTATTTT
TRBJ1-6,NA,NA,TRBV19,CASRGRNSSSYNSPLHF,TGTGCCAGTCGGGGCAGAAACTCAAGCTCCTATAATTCACCCCTCCACTTT
TRBJ2-3,NA,TRBD2,TRBV5-3,CASSTGTSGHTDTQYF,TGTGCCAGCAGCACCGGGACTAGCGGACACACAGATACGCAGTATTTT
TRBJ1-5,few,NA,TRBV6-5,CASSSSGVRNQPQHF,TGTGCCAGCAGTTCCTCAGGGGTTCGGAATCAGCCCCAGCATTTT
TRBJ2-7,NA,TRBD2,TRBV7-6,CASSLASGGSYEQYF,TGTGCCAGCAGCTTAGCTAGCGGGGGCTCCTACGAGCAGTACTTC
TRBJ2-3,medium-sized,NA,TRBV7-9,CASSQLTDTQYF,TGTGCCAGCAGCCAGCTGACAGATACGCAGTATTTT
TRBJ1-3,few,NA,TRBV20-1,CSASTRALGNTIYF,TGCAGTGCTAGTACCAGGGCCCTAGGAAACACCATATATTTT